The rows below give T cell receptor beta chains drawn from one sample of a study of human T cells and chemical hapten exposure. In TCRdb, the RACE reads were re-called with MiXCR into one record per CDR3 protein. This repertoire shows 85,000 or so distinct CDR3 sequences, 11% found once; its top ten account for 1.5% to 2%. The sequencing used whole blood, collected in connection with sensitization to the hapten diphenylcyclopropenone (DPC). These receptors all stem from a young man with alopecia areata. Some clones in this sample may be carry-over from other donors' samples. The CDR3 runs from the conserved cysteine through the conserved F or W. Each record gives: V gene, J gene, D gene, clone size, CDR3 protein, CDR3 DNA. The D gene is left open where the match is weak. Size tells how often a clone was seen (once, few, many) or the class of an expanded clone, and some rows leave it out.

>TRBV7-3|TRBJ2-1|.|few
CASSLKPAPNGQYNEQFF
TGTGCCAGCAGCTTGAAACCCGCGCCGAATGGACAGTACAATGAGCAGTTCTTC
>TRBV20-1|TRBJ1-5|.|many
CSANQERNQPQHF
TGCAGTGCTAACCAGGAGCGAAATCAGCCCCAGCATTTT
>TRBV5-1|TRBJ1-2|.|few
CASRKGGTNYGYTF
TGCGCCAGCAGGAAGGGCGGAACAAACTATGGCTACACCTTC
>TRBV7-3|TRBJ2-3|TRBD2|many
CASSMLAGGTDTQYF
TGTGCCAGCAGCATGCTAGCGGGGGGCACAGATACGCAGTATTTT
>TRBV10-3|TRBJ2-1|.|.
CAITEMLTNEQFF
TGTGCCATCACTGAGATGCTAACCAATGAGCAGTTCTTC
>TRBV15|TRBJ2-2|.|many
CATSRGTIAGELFF
TGTGCCACCAGCAGAGGGACGATTGCCGGGGAGCTGTTTTTT
>TRBV6-5|TRBJ1-1|.|many
CASSYAGYTEAFF
TGTGCCAGCAGTTATGCAGGCTACACTGAAGCTTTCTTT
>TRBV7-8|TRBJ1-1|TRBD1|many
CASSLGGQGDPEAFF
TGTGCCAGCAGCTTAGGAGGACAGGGAGACCCTGAAGCTTTCTTT
>TRBV5-1|TRBJ2-5|.|.
CASSLKGAQETQYF
TGCGCCAGCAGCTTGAAAGGGGCCCAAGAGACCCAGTACTTC
>TRBV6-6|TRBJ1-2|TRBD1|many
CASSATGFSYGYTF
TGTGCCAGCAGTGCGACAGGGTTTAGCTATGGCTACACCTTC
>TRBV7-8|TRBJ1-1|.|many
CASSLDQGPGAFF
TGTGCCAGCAGCTTAGACCAGGGGCCGGGAGCTTTCTTT